Shown below are 23 T cell receptor beta chains from a single sample sequenced in a study of beta chain features in type 1 diabetes. No antigen has been assigned to these receptors. Study observations and caveats: TCRB CDR3 length was moderately but significantly reduced in all four CD4+ subsets of Type 1 diabetes patients.

The investigators reverse transcribed all of the isolated RNA, so they sequenced expressed TCRB transcripts. The table came from immunoSEQ multiplex PCR; TCRdb's copy has only in-frame clones and leaves some out. The data hold 300,000 or so clones, with roughly a tenth observed a single time. The sample was central memory CD4+ T cells from blood. The source is a man aged 25 to 40 with type 1 diabetes.

About this clone itself: The same CDR3 arises from other DNA sequences in this sample as well. The rearrangement joins TRBV2 to TRBJ2-1; 7 bases are shared with TRBD2. The CDR3 has 11 residues. With 3 bases clipped from V and 10 bases from J, the junction kept 0 bases outside the gene matches. The germline V gene has CDR1 SNHLY and CDR2 FYNNEI. CDR3 protein: CASSDSGEQFF. In nucleotides, the CDR3 is TGTGCCAGCAGTGATAGCGGGGAGCAGTTCTTC.

CDR3 sequence reads: CATSRDRSGYTF. As DNA, the CDR3 is TGTGCCACCAGCAGAGATAGGAGTGGCTACACCTTC. This rearrangement joins TRBV15 to TRBJ1-2; D gene ambiguous. The V gene lost 0 bases and the J gene lost 7 bases, with 6 bases spanning the gap. There are 12 residues in the CDR3. Germline CDR1 is LNHNV and CDR2 is YYDKDF (reference sequence).

The rearrangement joins TRBV5-4 to TRBJ2-7, with 7 bases aligning to TRBD1. This CDR3 comprises 16 residues. Germline assignment: CDR1 SGHNT and CDR2 YYREEE (reference sequence). V trimming: 4 bases; J trimming: 2 bases; junction bases outside the gene matches: 12. For the CDR3, the DNA is TGTGCCAGCAGCACCCAAACAGGGGCTGCGACCTACGAGCAGTACTTC. This encodes CASSTQTGAATYEQYF.

J is TRBJ2-5 and V is TRBV25-1; no clear D gene. The CDR3 runs 12 residues. V was shortened by 1 base and J by 5 bases, with 5 bases between the two germline ends. Germline values: CDR1 MGHDK, CDR2 SYGVNS. CDR3 nucleotide sequence: TGTGCCAGCAGTGAATCCCGGGAGACCCAGTACTTC. This encodes CASSESRETQYF.

This clone showed up just a few times. The chain employs TRBV29-1 and TRBJ2-1, with D perhaps matching TRBD2 (7 bases). The CDR3 totals 15 residues. V lost 4 bases to trimming and J lost 3 bases, with 16 bases between them. The V gene's germline CDR1 is SQVTM and CDR2 ANQGSEA. The CDR3 region is CSVGETGGRYNEQFF. In DNA, the CDR3 is TGCAGCGTTGGGGAGACCGGGGGGCGCTACAATGAGCAGTTCTTC.

The V gene is TRBV7-2, the J gene TRBJ1-1, with D unclear. V lost 4 bases to trimming and J lost 4 bases, with 16 bases between them. The germline CDR1 and CDR2 sequences are SGHTA and FQGNSA. This CDR3 has 15 residues. CDR3 sequence: CASSSRVGGRTEAFF. The DNA for the CDR3 is TGTGCCAGCAGCTCCCGGGTAGGAGGACGCACTGAAGCTTTCTTT.

The sample holds a few counts of this clone. The chain combines TRBV5-6 with TRBJ1-2; D not resolved. CDR1 is SGHDT and CDR2 is YYEEEE in the germline V gene. V shed 4 bases and J shed 3 bases, with 16 bases lying between them. This CDR3 is 15 amino acids long. In nucleotides, the CDR3 is TGTGCCAGCAGCGCCTACGCAGGAGGAGACTATGGCTACACCTTC. Its protein product is CASSAYAGGDYGYTF.

V is TRBV6-5 and J is TRBJ1-1; 8 nucleotides agree with TRBD1. Germline lookup yields CDR1 MNHEY and CDR2 SVGAGI. This CDR3 contains 13 residues. Trimming took 0 bases from V and 11 from J; bases not matched to a gene: 5. The chain's CDR3 is CASSYSRYRGAFF. DNA of the CDR3: TGTGCCAGCAGTTACTCTCGGTACAGGGGGGCTTTCTTT.

This clone was counted only a few times. This chain uses TRBV29-1 with TRBJ1-1, with a weak D call TRBD1 (5 bases). Germline V lookup: CDR1 SQVTM, CDR2 ANQGSEA. V was cut by 2 bases and J by 8 bases, with 15 bases left in between. CDR3 length: 13 residues. CDR3 amino acids: CSVEWNQGREAFF. CDR3 nucleotide sequence: TGCAGCGTTGAATGGAACCAGGGAAGGGAAGCTTTCTTT.

This clone was seen more than once but under ten times. V is TRBV5-6 and J is TRBJ1-2; a weak D match, TRBD1 (5 bases). The CDR3 length is 15 residues. Looked up from germline, CDR1 is SGHDT and CDR2 is YYEEEE. Trimming stripped 4 bases from V and 5 bases from J, with 18 bases between. CDR3 sequence (DNA): TGTGCCAGCAGCACGCCGGACACCGCTGGGTATGGCTACACCTTC. As protein: CASSTPDTAGYGYTF.

Details on this clone: This specimen includes other DNA sequences encoding the same CDR3. The V and J genes are TRBV29-1 and TRBJ1-5; D may be TRBD1 (6 bases). The CDR3 totals 12 residues. V was clipped by 4 bases and J by 4 bases, with 8 bases between them. The germline gives CDR1 SQVTM, CDR2 ANQGSEA. The CDR3 loop reads CSVGGPNQPQHF. The CDR3 DNA sequence: TGCAGCGTTGGGGGGCCTAATCAGCCCCAGCATTTT. The full variable domain, in which reference TRBV29-1 and TRBJ1-5 provide the parts outside the CDR3, is SAVISQKPSRDICQRGTSLTIQCQVDSQVTMMFWYRQQPGQSLTLIATANQGSEATYESGFVIDKFPISRPNLTFSTLTVSNMSPEDSSIYLCSVGGPNQPQHFGDGTRLSIL.

This clone was observed a few times. V gene TRBV4-3 combines with J gene TRBJ2-1, with D possibly matching TRBD2 (5 bases). V lost 2 bases and J lost 7, with 24 bases in between. Germline V lookup: CDR1 LGHNA, CDR2 YSLEER. This CDR3 contains 18 residues. The CDR3 spells CASSQHRGGNRRSNEQFF. For the CDR3, the DNA is TGCGCCAGCAGCCAACACCGTGGAGGTAATCGACGGTCGAATGAGCAGTTCTTC.

This clone has just a few counts. The DNA for the CDR3 is TGTGCCAGCTCACCGGGCAGCAGGCCCACAGATACGCAGTATTTT. This translates into CASSPGSRPTDTQYF. This rearrangement joins TRBV18 to TRBJ2-3; D remains ambiguous. CDR3 length: 15 amino acids. The germline V and J ends were trimmed by 3 bases and 2 bases, with 12 bases remaining between them. Germline V gene lookup returns CDR1 KGHSH and CDR2 LQKENI.

This clone has a count of ten or more. CDR3 nucleotides: TGTGCCAGCAGTTACATCGATGAGCAGTTCTTC. This sequence encodes CASSYIDEQFF. The rearrangement joins TRBV6-6 to TRBJ2-1; D remains ambiguous. The CDR3 is 11 amino acids. Germline CDR1 reads MNHNY; CDR2 reads SVGAGI (reference sequence). The germline V and J ends were trimmed by 2 bases and 8 bases, with 4 bases remaining between them.

The rearrangement links TRBV5-1 to TRBJ2-3; D remains unclear. This CDR3 region has 15 residues. Trimming shortened V by 0 bases and J by 2 bases, and 10 bases separated the two germline ends. The germline gives CDR1 SGHRS, CDR2 YFSETQ. The CDR3 loop is CASSLAGRSTDTQYF. The CDR3 coding sequence is TGCGCCAGCAGCTTGGCTGGTCGGTCCACAGATACGCAGTATTTT.

This clone was recorded a few times. This sample also contains other DNA sequences that code for the same CDR3. V and J are TRBV7-2 and TRBJ2-5; perhaps TRBD2 as D (6 bases). The CDR3 length is 14 residues. V gave up 2 bases and J gave up 1 base, with 8 bases separating them. Germline CDR1 SGHTA, CDR2 FQGNSA. CDR3 in DNA: TGTGCCAGCAGCTTAAGGCGGGGCCAAGAGACCCAGTACTTC. Encoded protein: CASSLRRGQETQYF. Using reference TRBV7-2 and TRBJ2-5 for the parts outside the CDR3, the full variable domain is GAGVSQSPSNKVTEKGKDVELRCDPISGHTALYWYRQSLGQGLEFLIYFQGNSAPDKSGLPSDRFSAERTGGSVSTLTIQRTQQEDSAVYLCASSLRRGQETQYFGPGTRLLVL.

CDR3 DNA: TGTGCCAGCAGCCCCGGTTCAGGGGCGACACCCCTCCACTTT. Amino acids: CASSPGSGATPLHF. J is TRBJ1-6 and V is TRBV7-2, with D maybe TRBD1 (6 bases). CDR3 length: 14 residues. Germline V lookup: CDR1 SGHTA, CDR2 FQGNSA. Trimming stripped 5 bases from V and 11 bases from J, with 16 bases between.

The genes are TRBV9 and TRBJ2-3, with D perhaps matching TRBD2 (5 bases). The CDR3 covers 17 residues. V lost 0 bases, J lost 0 bases, and 14 bases lay in between. Germline V lookup: CDR1 SGDLS, CDR2 YYNGEE. DNA of the CDR3: TGTGCCAGCAGCGTAGCCGGGCTAGCTACTAGCACAGATACGCAGTATTTT. Translating it yields CASSVAGLATSTDTQYF.

V and J are TRBV25-1 and TRBJ2-2; D remains unclear. V lost 1 base and J 5 bases, leaving 11 bases between the germline ends. This CDR3 comprises 15 residues. Germline V gene sequence: CDR1 MGHDK, CDR2 SYGVNS. The CDR3 protein is CASSESRTDTGELFF. CDR3 DNA: TGTGCCAGCAGTGAATCCCGAACAGATACCGGGGAGCTGTTTTTT.

This chain connects TRBV19 to TRBJ2-3, with D possibly matching TRBD1 (6 bases). Looked up from germline, CDR1 is LNHDA and CDR2 is SQIVND (reference sequence). The CDR3 runs to 14 residues. Trimming left V 9 bases short and J 6 bases short, with 19 bases between. The CDR3, as DNA: TGTGCCAGCGGGATGGGGGCCCCCCCGGATACGCAGTATTTT. Translated: CASGMGAPPDTQYF.

The CDR3 DNA is TGTGCCAGCAGGCGTAGCGGGGGGGCCAATAATGAGCAGTTCTTC. Translating gives CASRRSGGANNEQFF. V usage is TRBV27 and J usage is TRBJ2-1; 11 bases map to TRBD2. The ends lost 6 bases at V and 7 bases at J; junction bases unmatched: 8. CDR1 is MNHEY and CDR2 is SMNVEV in the germline V gene (reference sequence). The CDR3 consists of 15 residues.

This clone was observed once. This chain's CDR3 is CATSRELAGKTTDTQYF. CDR3 nucleotides: TGTGCCACCAGCAGAGAACTAGCGGGGAAGACGACAGATACGCAGTATTTT. This rearrangement joins TRBV15 to TRBJ2-3; 10 positions agree with TRBD2. The CDR3 spans 17 residues. Trimming cost V 0 bases and J 3 bases; bases outside gene matches: 6. Looked up from germline, CDR1 is LNHNV and CDR2 is YYDKDF (reference sequence). Looking up the rest from reference TRBV15 and TRBJ2-3 gives the full variable domain: DAMVIQNPRYQVTQFGKPVTLSCSQTLNHNVMYWYQQKSSQAPKLLFHYYDKDFNNEADTPDNFQSRRPNTSFCFLDIRSPGLGDTAMYLCATSRELAGKTTDTQYFGPGTRLTVL.

This chain joins TRBV2 and TRBJ2-5; TRBD1 matches 10 bases. The J segment lost 4 bases and the V segment lost 3 bases, leaving 5 bases of the junction unmatched. This CDR3 has 15 residues. Looked up from germline, CDR1 is SNHLY and CDR2 is FYNNEI. The CDR3 is CASSDVRTGGETQYF. In DNA form, the CDR3 reads TGTGCCAGCAGTGATGTTAGGACAGGGGGAGAGACCCAGTACTTC.